These 27 T cell receptor beta chains came from one sample sequenced in a study of OX40 agonist ivuxolimab in advanced cancers. Measured with immunoSEQ multiplex PCR; TCRdb has only the in-frame clones, and not every one. Of around 92,000 clones listed, more than 75% are singletons. This sample comprised CD4+ or CD8+ T cells sorted from blood, obtained in a trial of the OX40 agonist ivuxolimab. Every receptor here comes from an adult with an advanced solid tumor such as melanoma, head and neck, liver or kidney cancer.

V is TRBV14 and J is TRBJ2-1, with a tentative D call TRBD1 (5 bases). Germline assignment: CDR1 SGHDN and CDR2 FVKESK. V was clipped by 6 bases and J by 9 bases, with 15 bases between them. This CDR3 has 13 residues. CDR3 sequence: CASRKSGLREQFF. DNA of the CDR3: TGTGCCAGCAGGAAATCAGGGCTACGTGAGCAGTTCTTC.

The chain employs TRBV4-1 and TRBJ1-2; possibly TRBD1 for D (5 bases). The length of the CDR3 is 17 residues. Per the germline V gene, CDR1 is MGHRA and CDR2 is YSYEKL. V lost 0 bases and J 0 bases, leaving 14 bases between the germline ends. The CDR3 region has the DNA TGCGCCAGCAGCCAAGATGAGTGGGGGAGGGCTAACTATGGCTACACCTTC. Translated, it gives CASSQDEWGRANYGYTF.

CDR3 residues: CASRRLDRQNTEAFF. The DNA for the CDR3 is TGTGCCAGCAGACGATTAGACAGGCAGAACACTGAAGCTTTCTTT. The rearrangement links TRBV27 to TRBJ1-1; a weak D match, TRBD1 (6 bases). The V and J ends lost 6 bases and 1 base respectively, with 15 bases between them. CDR1 is MNHEY and CDR2 is SMNVEV in the germline V gene (reference sequence). This CDR3 has 15 residues.

The chain has TRBV6-5 and TRBJ1-2; TRBD1 agrees at 10 bases. The CDR3 has 13 amino acids. V gave up 4 bases and J gave up 6 bases; unmatched junction bases: 2. Germline assignment: CDR1 MNHEY and CDR2 SVGAGI. Written as DNA, the CDR3 is TGTGCCAGCAGTTGGACAGGGGGAAATGGCTACACCTTC. Translation: CASSWTGGNGYTF.

This chain joins TRBV6-6 and TRBJ1-6, with D possibly being TRBD1 (5 bases). The CDR3 loop spans 14 amino acids. CDR1 and CDR2 (germline): MNHNY, SVGAGI (reference sequence). V lost 5 bases to trimming and J lost 8 bases, with 13 bases between them. The CDR3 loop reads CASSLGGSDSPLHF. The DNA for the CDR3 is TGTGCCAGCAGTCTCGGGGGTAGTGATTCACCCCTCCACTTT.

This clone was seen once. The V and J genes are TRBV18 and TRBJ2-3; D remains ambiguous. This CDR3 has 18 amino acids. Germline V gene sequence: CDR1 KGHSH, CDR2 LQKENI. V lost 0 bases to trimming and J lost 0 bases, with 16 bases between them. CDR3 in DNA: TGTGCCAGCTCACCACCGATAAGGGCAGGCCCTAGCACAGATACGCAGTATTTT. This translates into CASSPPIRAGPSTDTQYF. Using reference TRBV18 and TRBJ2-3 for the parts outside the CDR3, the full variable domain is NAGVMQNPRHLVRRRGQEARLRCSPMKGHSHVYWYRQLPEEGLKFMVYLQKENIIDESGMPKERFSAEFPKEGPSILRIQQVVRGDSAAYFCASSPPIRAGPSTDTQYFGPGTRLTVL.

The gene calls are TRBV6-5 and TRBJ2-1; D uncertain. Germline values: CDR1 MNHEY, CDR2 SVGAGI. The CDR3 contains 14 residues. The V and J ends lost 5 bases and 7 bases respectively, with 15 bases between them. In DNA form, the CDR3 reads TGTGCCAGCAGTGCACCGGAAAGAAGGAATGAGCAGTTCTTC. Translating gives CASSAPERRNEQFF.

This chain connects TRBV5-5 to TRBJ1-2, with no clear D. Trimming removed 0 bases from V and 1 base from J, with 13 bases in between. Germline CDR1 is SGHKS and CDR2 is YYEKEE (reference sequence). The CDR3 has 16 residues. The CDR3 nucleotides are TGTGCCAGCAGCTTGGGATTTGGGATTGGTAACTATGGCTACACCTTC. Residues: CASSLGFGIGNYGYTF.

The rearrangement links TRBV2 to TRBJ2-3, with D perhaps TRBD2 (6 bases). The CDR3 length is 13 residues. V gave up 8 bases and J gave up 2 bases, with 11 bases separating them. Germline V CDR1 and CDR2: SNHLY, FYNNEI. DNA of the CDR3: TGTGCCAGCGATGCGGACTACACAGATACGCAGTATTTT. Amino acids: CASDADYTDTQYF. Full variable domain (outside the CDR3, taken from reference TRBV2 and TRBJ2-3): EPEVTQTPSHQVTQMGQEVILRCVPISNHLYFYWYRQILGQKVEFLVSFYNNEISEKSEIFDDQFSVERPDGSNFTLKIRSTKLEDSAMYFCASDADYTDTQYFGPGTRLTVL.

The chain is built from TRBV28 and TRBJ2-5, with 7 bases identical to TRBD1. The J call may be in error: the DNA end matches TRBJ2-7 better. CDR1 MDHEN and CDR2 SYDVKM come from the germline V gene. CDR3 size: 15 residues. CDR3 region: CASSSIGTASYEQYF. The CDR3 DNA reads as TGTGCCAGCAGTTCGATCGGGACAGCCTCCTACGAGCAGTACTTC.

This chain connects TRBV7-2 to TRBJ1-5; the D gene is possibly TRBD1 (5 bases). Trimming cost V 5 bases and J 4 bases, with 15 bases left between them. CDR1 is SGHTA and CDR2 is FQGNSA in the germline V gene. This CDR3 comprises 15 residues. The CDR3 sequence is CASSGGVPRNQPQHF. The CDR3 DNA is TGTGCCAGCAGCGGGGGGGTGCCCCGGAATCAGCCCCAGCATTTT.

The chain has TRBV5-6 and TRBJ1-1; 7 nucleotides match TRBD1. Losses at the gene ends were 3 bases for V and 11 bases for J; bases not matched to a gene: 4. Germline lookup yields CDR1 SGHDT and CDR2 YYEEEE. The CDR3 contains 11 residues. The CDR3, as DNA: TGTGCCAGCAGCTACCAGGGGGGGGCTTTCTTT. Amino acid sequence: CASSYQGGAFF.

The chain joins TRBV2 to TRBJ1-2, with D unresolved. The V gene lost 8 bases and the J gene lost 7 bases, with 17 bases spanning the gap. The germline V gene encodes CDR1 SNHLY and CDR2 FYNNEI. CDR3 size: 13 residues. The CDR3 sequence is CASSLAVTRGYTF. As DNA, the CDR3 is TGTGCCAGCTCGCTTGCGGTAACCCGTGGCTACACCTTC.

The gene calls are TRBV28 and TRBJ1-5, with a possible D match to TRBD1 (6 bases). V shed 7 bases and J shed 5 bases, with 15 bases lying between them. Germline V gene data show CDR1 as MDHEN and CDR2 as SYDVKM. The CDR3 loop spans 14 amino acids. The CDR3 DNA reads TGTGCCAGCACTCTGGGGGGGGCACATCAGCCCCAGCATTTT. Its protein product is CASTLGGAHQPQHF.

The chain employs TRBV6-5 and TRBJ1-1; D remains unclear. Germline V lookup: CDR1 MNHEY, CDR2 SVGAGI. The CDR3 loop spans 14 amino acids. Trimming shortened V by 2 bases and J by 6 bases, and 13 bases separated the two germline ends. The CDR3 protein is CASSYTFSESEAFF. The CDR3 DNA follows: TGTGCCAGCAGTTACACCTTTAGTGAGTCTGAAGCTTTCTTT.

V gene TRBV10-3 combines with J gene TRBJ2-5; 9 bases fit TRBD1. Judging by the DNA end, TRBJ2-7 fits better; the J call may be wrong. There are 12 residues in the CDR3. The germline V gene has CDR1 ENHRY and CDR2 SYGVKD. The DNA of the CDR3 is TGTGCCATCAGGACAGGGGGCTACGAGCAGTACTTC. Its translation is CAIRTGGYEQYF.

The J gene is TRBJ2-7, the V gene TRBV14; D not certain. V gave up 2 bases and J gave up 5 bases, with 7 bases separating them. This CDR3 region has 12 residues. CDR1 and CDR2 (germline): SGHDN, FVKESK. The CDR3 region has the DNA TGTGCCAGCAGCCAAAATTCCGACGAGCAGTACTTC. Amino acids: CASSQNSDEQYF.

The V and J genes are TRBV11-3 and TRBJ1-1; D is unclear. Between the trimmed V and J ends, which lost 2 bases and 1 base, there was a span of 8 bases. Germline V gene sequence: CDR1 SGHNT, CDR2 YENEEA. This CDR3 has 14 residues. The CDR3 DNA reads as TGTGCCAGCAGCTTATTGAGAGAGAACACTGAAGCTTTCTTT. This encodes CASSLLRENTEAFF.

The CDR3 protein is CASTIRDTYNEQFF. For the CDR3, the DNA is TGTGCCAGCACTATCCGGGATACCTACAATGAGCAGTTCTTC. V and J are TRBV5-6 and TRBJ2-1; a weak D match, TRBD2 (5 bases). CDR1 and CDR2 from the germline V gene are SGHDT and YYEEEE. Trimming shortened V by 6 bases and J by 2 bases, and 12 bases separated the two germline ends. This CDR3 is 14 amino acids long.

The chain combines TRBV5-4 with TRBJ2-1; D ambiguous. This CDR3 is built from 16 residues. The germline gives CDR1 SGHNT, CDR2 YYREEE (reference sequence). V lost 2 bases and J 4 bases, leaving 16 bases between the germline ends. The CDR3 sequence: CASSFGRLMSYNEQFF. DNA for the CDR3: TGTGCCAGCAGCTTTGGCCGATTGATGTCGTACAATGAGCAGTTCTTC.

The chain carries TRBV28 and TRBJ2-3; D uncertain. Germline V gene lookup returns CDR1 MDHEN and CDR2 SYDVKM. The ends were cut back, 4 bases at V and 2 bases at J, with 13 bases in the middle. The CDR3 runs 15 residues. In DNA form, the CDR3 reads TGTGCCAGCAGTTCGCCGACATCTTACACAGATACGCAGTATTTT. It is translated as CASSSPTSYTDTQYF.

The J gene is TRBJ2-6, the V gene TRBV4-3; D possibly corresponds to TRBD1 (5 bases). Trimming removed 0 bases at V and 0 bases at J, with 15 bases between. This CDR3 spans 19 amino acids. Germline V gene lookup returns CDR1 LGHNA and CDR2 YSLEER. In DNA form, the CDR3 reads TGCGCCAGCAGCCAAGAAGGGGCAGGAACCTTCTCTGGGGCCAACGTCCTGACTTTC. Translation: CASSQEGAGTFSGANVLTF.

This chain links TRBV5-6 with TRBJ2-5; D remains ambiguous. The CDR3 is 14 residues long. Deletions cut 6 bases from V and 2 bases from J, with 14 bases between. Looked up from germline, CDR1 is SGHDT and CDR2 is YYEEEE. CDR3 in DNA: TGTGCCAGCACCTCTAATGTACGACAAGAGACCCAGTACTTC. This sequence encodes CASTSNVRQETQYF.

This chain uses TRBV5-4 with TRBJ2-5; D is unclear. In germline, CDR1 is SGHNT, CDR2 YYREEE (reference sequence). V was pared by 3 bases and J by 1 base, with 10 bases between. This CDR3 is 14 amino acids long. The CDR3 coding sequence is TGTGCCAGCAGCTCCGGACCCACCCAAGAGACCCAGTACTTC. Residues: CASSSGPTQETQYF.

The J gene is TRBJ2-5, the V gene TRBV7-2, with TRBD2 matching 9 bases. The V segment lost 5 bases and the J segment 4 bases; nucleotides outside the gene matches: 8. Germline V gene data show CDR1 as SGHTA and CDR2 as FQGNSA. CDR3 size: 15 residues. The CDR3 DNA follows: TGTGCCAGCAGCCCCGGGGGAGCGGGGGGAGAGACCCAGTACTTC. Amino acid sequence: CASSPGGAGGETQYF.

This clone has a single count. The genes are TRBV5-1 and TRBJ2-4; 14 positions agree with TRBD2. CDR1 SGHRS and CDR2 YFSETQ come from the germline V gene. Trimming took 4 bases from V and 0 from J; bases not matched to a gene: 6. This CDR3 is 18 amino acids long. CDR3 coding DNA: TGCGCCAGCAGCGTGGGACTAGCGGGGGTTCCAGCCAAAAACATTCAGTACTTC. Its protein product is CASSVGLAGVPAKNIQYF.

The chain recombines TRBV7-9 with TRBJ2-5; D perhaps matches TRBD1 (6 bases). The V end was cut by 2 bases, the J end by 4 bases, with 17 bases between. CDR1 is SEHNR and CDR2 is FQNEAQ in the germline V gene (reference sequence). CDR3 length equals 16 residues. In DNA form, the CDR3 reads TGTGCCAGCAGCTTAACGGGTACAGGGAATGGAGAGACCCAGTACTTC. Its protein product is CASSLTGTGNGETQYF.